The 18 T cell receptor beta chains below come from one sample, sequenced in a study of cytomegalovirus exposure and HLA in healthy donors. TCRdb's table, derived via immunoSEQ multiplex PCR, lists solely in-frame clones and lacks some. The table records approximately 90,000 clones, 95% to 98% of them present only once. The sample consisted of PBMCs. These receptors originate from a man younger than 30 in good health and CMV-seronegative.

V usage is TRBV12-5 and J usage is TRBJ2-1; weak D call: TRBD1 (6 bases). The CDR3 has 14 amino acids. V was pared by 4 bases and J by 1 base, with 8 bases between. The germline gives CDR1 LGHNT, CDR2 FRNRAP. CDR3 region: CASGSGQSYNEQFF. The CDR3 nucleotides read TGTGCTAGTGGTTCAGGACAGTCCTACAATGAGCAGTTCTTC.

This chain joins TRBV28 and TRBJ2-7; D might be TRBD2 (6 bases). From germline, CDR1 is MDHEN and CDR2 SYDVKM. Trimming pared 10 bases from V and 2 bases from J, leaving 21 bases between. This CDR3 has 15 residues. CDR3 sequence reads: CATGTPLKTAYEQYF. DNA of the CDR3: TGTGCCACCGGGACTCCCTTGAAAACCGCCTACGAGCAGTACTTC. The complete variable domain, with remaining parts taken from reference TRBV28 and TRBJ2-7, reads DVKVTQSSRYLVKRTGEKVFLECVQDMDHENMFWYRQDPGLGLRLIYFSYDVKMKEKGDIPEGYSVSREKKERFSLILESASTNQTSMYLCATGTPLKTAYEQYFGPGTRLTVT.

This chain joins TRBV5-6 and TRBJ1-2; 11 bases fit TRBD1. CDR1 and CDR2 (germline): SGHDT, YYEEEE. Trimming at V came to 4 bases and at J to 8 bases, leaving 7 bases not matched to a gene. This CDR3 is 14 amino acids long. DNA of the CDR3: TGTGCCAGCAGCAAAGGACAGGGGGCGCGGGGCTACACCTTC. The encoded protein is CASSKGQGARGYTF.

V and J are TRBV29-1 and TRBJ1-4, with 7 bases aligning to TRBD1. The CDR3 has 14 amino acids. Per germline, CDR1 SQVTM and CDR2 ANQGSEA. In nucleotides, the CDR3 is TGCAGTTGGCGAGGTGAGGGGGCGAGTGAAAAACTGTTTTTT. Translated: CSWRGEGASEKLFF.

The chain carries TRBV5-1 and TRBJ2-7; 7 nucleotides agree with TRBD1. With V trimmed by 4 bases and J by 6 bases, 10 bases remained unmatched. The CDR3 length is 14 residues. Germline values: CDR1 SGHRS, CDR2 YFSETQ. The CDR3 region is CASSSRQGEGEQYF. CDR3 DNA: TGCGCCAGCAGCAGCCGACAGGGAGAGGGCGAGCAGTACTTC.

The CDR3 sequence is CASTNPAGNTIYF. CDR3 bases: TGTGCCAGTACGAATCCAGCTGGAAACACCATATATTTT. The genes are TRBV6-5 and TRBJ1-3; D remains unclear. The V and J ends lost 9 bases and 2 bases respectively, with 11 bases between them. CDR1 is MNHEY and CDR2 is SVGAGI in the germline V gene. CDR3 length: 13 amino acids.

V is TRBV5-6 and J is TRBJ1-1; D might be TRBD1 (5 bases). The germline V and J ends were trimmed by 0 bases and 3 bases, with 9 bases remaining between them. The germline CDR1 and CDR2 sequences are SGHDT and YYEEEE. The CDR3 sequence is 14 residues long. CDR3 coding DNA: TGTGCCAGCAGCTTGGGACAGAGAGACACTGAAGCTTTCTTT. Amino acid sequence: CASSLGQRDTEAFF.

The chain has TRBV5-7 and TRBJ1-2, with 7 bases aligning to TRBD1. Being an ORF, TRBV5-7 has a function that is uncertain. V shed 0 bases and J 8 bases; nucleotides not matched to a gene: 10. The CDR3 totals 15 residues. The CDR3 spells CASSLGAGGIGGYTF. In DNA form, the CDR3 reads TGTGCCAGCAGCTTGGGGGCAGGGGGGATTGGGGGCTACACCTTC.

The V gene is TRBV7-2, the J gene TRBJ2-7, with a weak D call TRBD2 (6 bases). The CDR3 loop spans 15 amino acids. Per the germline V gene, CDR1 is SGHTA and CDR2 is FQGNSA. Trimming shortened V by 5 bases and J by 10 bases, and 24 bases separated the two germline ends. CDR3 amino acids: CASSQGLSATGIQYV. The CDR3 DNA sequence: TGTGCCAGCAGCCAGGGACTTTCTGCGACGGGGATACAGTACGTC.

The chain carries TRBV28 and TRBJ2-3, with TRBD2 matching over 8 bases. Germline V gene sequence: CDR1 MDHEN, CDR2 SYDVKM. The CDR3 totals 17 residues. V lost 1 base to trimming and J lost 4 bases; unmatched junction nucleotides: 10. The CDR3 reads CASSLYIAGIDADTQYF. The CDR3 region has the DNA TGTGCCAGCAGTTTATATATAGCGGGAATCGATGCAGATACGCAGTATTTT.

This rearrangement joins TRBV11-2 to TRBJ1-5; TRBD1 aligns across 7 bases. CDR1 and CDR2 (germline): SGHAT, FQNNGV. The CDR3 is 15 residues long. Trimming at V came to 5 bases and at J to 1 base, leaving 5 bases not matched to a gene. CDR3 nucleotide sequence: TGTGCCAGCAGCCGGGACAGTGCCAGCAATCAGCCCCAGCATTTT. Translation: CASSRDSASNQPQHF.

This rearrangement joins TRBV6-5 to TRBJ1-1; 10 bases fit TRBD1. The CDR3 has 13 amino acids. After removal of 6 bases from V and 5 bases from J, the junction contained 3 bases not matched to a gene. Germline V gene data show CDR1 as MNHEY and CDR2 as SVGAGI. CDR3 in DNA: TGTGCCAGCAGGGGGACAGGGGAAACTGAAGCTTTCTTT. Translation gives CASRGTGETEAFF.

This clone was counted once. The J gene is TRBJ2-7, the V gene TRBV9; 12 positions match TRBD2. V lost 4 bases and J lost 5; bases outside the gene matches: 10. The germline V gene encodes CDR1 SGDLS and CDR2 YYNGEE. The CDR3 contains 16 residues. The CDR3, as DNA: TGTGCCAGCAGCTCAACGAGGACTAGCGGGACCCACGAGCAGTACTTC. The encoded protein is CASSSTRTSGTHEQYF.

The chain combines TRBV14 with TRBJ2-7; 7 bases fit TRBD2. The CDR3 runs to 13 residues. V trimming: 4 bases; J trimming: 4 bases; junction bases outside the gene matches: 4. Germline assignment: CDR1 SGHDN and CDR2 FVKESK. DNA of the CDR3: TGTGCCAGCAGCCGAGGGCGGGGGTACGAGCAGTACTTC. As protein: CASSRGRGYEQYF.

This chain joins TRBV19 and TRBJ2-7, with TRBD2 identical over 12 bases. After removal of 7 bases from V and 7 bases from J, the junction contained 17 bases not matched to a gene. The germline V gene has CDR1 LNHDA and CDR2 SQIVND (reference sequence). There are 17 residues in the CDR3. CDR3 region: CASNNPPPGLAGVEQYV. CDR3 sequence (DNA): TGTGCCAGTAATAACCCTCCGCCGGGACTAGCGGGCGTGGAGCAGTACGTC.

The J gene is TRBJ2-3, the V gene TRBV7-9, with D unclear. Germline loops: CDR1 SEHNR, CDR2 FQNEAQ (reference sequence). The germline V and J ends were trimmed by 2 bases and 8 bases, with 11 bases remaining between them. The CDR3 sequence is 13 residues long. In DNA form, the CDR3 reads TGTGCCAGCAGCTTAAGCACCTCGGGTACGCAGTATTTT. Its translation is CASSLSTSGTQYF.

The chain couples TRBV29-1 to TRBJ1-2; TRBD1 agrees at 7 bases. The germline gives CDR1 SQVTM, CDR2 ANQGSEA. This CDR3 region has 13 residues. Trimming cost V 4 bases and J 3 bases; bases outside gene matches: 5. CDR3 protein: CSVGQGEYYGYTF. The CDR3 nucleotides read TGCAGCGTTGGGCAGGGGGAATACTATGGCTACACCTTC.

Only one count was recorded for this clone. This chain connects TRBV27 to TRBJ2-2, with TRBD2 matching over 8 bases. With V trimmed by 6 bases and J by 1 base, 1 base remained unmatched. This CDR3 contains 14 residues. CDR1 is MNHEY and CDR2 is SMNVEV in the germline V gene (reference sequence). The DNA of the CDR3 is TGTGCCAGCAGACTAGCGGTGAACACCGGGGAGCTGTTTTTT. Encoded protein: CASRLAVNTGELFF.